These 5 T cell receptor beta chains were sequenced from one sample in a study of molecular identifiers for immune sequencing clone quantification (dated by TCRdb to the late 2010s). The library was built by means of PCR. Sequencing relied on a NextSeq 500. TCRdb trimmed public reads at Q25 via fastp, called clones via MiXCR and kept in-frame beta chains. Identical CDR3 proteins give one entry, which carries the most common genes and DNA. This sample holds roughly 97,000 distinct CDR3 sequences; 24% were observed only once. The ten largest clones capture under 1% of the sample. The sample was naive CD8+ T cells from blood, with Jurkat cell RNA spiked in. This sample's cell subset or site label indicates: FACS-sorted CD8+CD4-CCR7+CD45RA+ naive T cells. The receptors stem from a human donor in good health. Some libraries in this study had Jurkat cell RNA spiked in.

The chain carries TRBV7-9 and TRBJ1-4; TRBD1 aligns across 10 bases. The CDR3 extends over 15 amino acids. Trimming removed 3 bases from V and 6 bases from J; junction bases left unmatched: 4. Germline CDR1 is SEHNR and CDR2 is FQNEAQ (reference sequence). This CDR3 reads CASSFSGTGDEKLFF. The CDR3, as DNA: TGTGCCAGCAGCTTTTCCGGGACAGGGGATGAAAAACTGTTTTTT.

With respect to this clonotype: This could be a read error, since a much larger clone is one nucleotide away. The chain has TRBV5-4 and TRBJ1-1; 10 nucleotides align to TRBD1. The CDR3 runs 16 residues. In germline, CDR1 is SGHNT, CDR2 YYREEE (reference sequence). CDR3 coding DNA: TGTGCCAGCAGCTGGGTAATGACAGGGGGCAAAACTGAAGCTTCCTTT. Its protein product is CASSWVMTGGKTEASF.

The sample holds many counts of this clonotype. V gene TRBV6-5 combines with J gene TRBJ2-7, with D maybe TRBD2 (6 bases). The CDR3 contains 14 residues. Trimming removed 3 bases from V and 4 bases from J, with 13 bases in between. Germline CDR1 reads MNHEY; CDR2 reads SVGAGI. CDR3 nucleotides: TGTGCCAGCAGTTATCGTTCGGGAGTGTACGAGCAGTACTTC. Its translation is CASSYRSGVYEQYF.

This clonotype was seen many times. V gene TRBV19 combines with J gene TRBJ2-3, with D unresolved. V dropped 9 bases and J dropped 2 bases, with 18 bases sitting between them. CDR1 LNHDA and CDR2 SQIVND come from the germline V gene (reference sequence). The CDR3 totals 15 residues. The chain's CDR3 is CASTPIPPTTDTQYF. The CDR3 DNA is TGTGCCAGCACCCCTATACCTCCTACCACAGATACGCAGTATTTT.

This clonotype was observed a handful of times. The chain links TRBV6-5 to TRBJ2-1, with 10 bases matching TRBD2. This CDR3 is built from 15 residues. The V gene's germline CDR1 is MNHEY and CDR2 SVGAGI. The junction had 6 bases not matched to a gene; V was cut back by 1 base and J by 9 bases. In DNA, the CDR3 is TGTGCCAGCAGTTACTGGTTAGCGGGAGGCCTTGAGCAGTTCTTC. This encodes CASSYWLAGGLEQFF.